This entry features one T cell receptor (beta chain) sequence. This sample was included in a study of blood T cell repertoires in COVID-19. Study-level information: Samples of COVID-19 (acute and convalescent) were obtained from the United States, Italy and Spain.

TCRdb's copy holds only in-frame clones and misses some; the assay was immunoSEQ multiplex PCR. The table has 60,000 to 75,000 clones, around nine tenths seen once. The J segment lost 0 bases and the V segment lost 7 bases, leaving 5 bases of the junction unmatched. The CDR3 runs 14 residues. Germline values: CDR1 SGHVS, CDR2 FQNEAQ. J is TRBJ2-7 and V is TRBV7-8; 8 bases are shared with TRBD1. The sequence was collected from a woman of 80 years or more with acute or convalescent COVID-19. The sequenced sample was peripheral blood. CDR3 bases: TGTGCCAGCACCCGGACAGGGAGCTCCTACGAGCAGTACTTC. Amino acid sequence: CASTRTGSSYEQYF.